The clone carrying this TCR beta chain was recorded at least ten times. This sample is drawn from a study of T cells in Graves' hyperthyroidism and ophthalmopathy. The TCR beta CDR3 regions underwent amplification using RNA transcripts as the source. TCR CDR3 underwent first-round RT-PCR with the HTBI primer set. TCRdb re-called the multiplex PCR reads with MiXCR, one entry per CDR3 protein. The table has about 610,000 distinct CDR3 sequences, under 15% seen once. Germline values: CDR1 MNHEY, CDR2 SVGAGI. This CDR3 comprises 15 residues. V lost 0 bases, J lost 5 bases, and 13 bases lay in between. The chain has TRBV6-5 and TRBJ1-2; weak D call: TRBD1 (6 bases). This receptor was taken from a woman aged 40 to 50 with Graves' ophthalmopathy. Sequenced input: blood. Here the CDR3 reads CASSYSRGPTYGYTF. The CDR3 DNA is TGTGCCAGCAGTTACTCGCGGGGGCCCACGTATGGCTACACCTTC.